The 8 T cell receptor beta chains in this list originate from one sample, sequenced in a study of blood T cell repertoires in COVID-19. Produced via immunoSEQ multiplex PCR; TCRdb's table is partial and in-frame only. The sample yields 270,000 or so clones, 85% to 90% seen once. The sequencing input was peripheral blood. All receptors come from a woman in her 40s who had recovered from COVID-19.

The chain couples TRBV11-2 to TRBJ1-3, with 7 bases identical to TRBD1. CDR3 length equals 15 residues. Trimming removed 6 bases from V and 0 bases from J; junction bases left unmatched: 5. The V gene's germline CDR1 is SGHAT and CDR2 FQNNGV. CDR3 DNA sequence: TGTGCCAGCAGGTCCACAGGGGACTCTGGAAACACCATATATTTT. The encoded protein is CASRSTGDSGNTIYF.

V and J are TRBV5-1 and TRBJ2-7, with 9 nucleotides matching TRBD2. Germline-derived CDR1 and CDR2 are SGHRS and YFSETQ. The junction had 11 bases not matched to a gene; V was cut back by 3 bases and J by 4 bases. This CDR3 has 16 residues. The CDR3 DNA reads TGCGCCAGCAGCTGGGGACCGGGACTAGCCTCGTACGAGCAGTACGTC. The encoded protein is CASSWGPGLASYEQYV.

The chain couples TRBV7-9 to TRBJ1-3, with no clear D. The CDR3 totals 17 residues. The V gene's germline CDR1 is SEHNR and CDR2 FQNEAQ (reference sequence). V dropped 2 bases and J dropped 4 bases, with 18 bases sitting between them. CDR3 DNA: TGTGCCAGCAGCTTATATTTGGTACAGAAAAAGGGAAACACCATATATTTT. It is translated as CASSLYLVQKKGNTIYF.

This chain links TRBV28 with TRBJ2-7; 7 positions agree with TRBD2. After removal of 6 bases from V and 6 bases from J, the junction contained 14 bases not matched to a gene. Germline assignment: CDR1 MDHEN and CDR2 SYDVKM. This CDR3 is 15 amino acids long. The CDR3 loop reads CASSPVRGRVLEQYV. In DNA form, the CDR3 reads TGTGCCAGCAGCCCTGTTCGAGGGAGGGTCCTCGAGCAGTACGTC.

V is TRBV5-4 and J is TRBJ2-7; 10 bases agree with TRBD2. V lost 0 bases, J lost 4 bases, and 4 bases stayed unmatched. The length of the CDR3 is 15 residues. The germline V gene encodes CDR1 SGHNT and CDR2 YYREEE (reference sequence). In DNA, the CDR3 is TGTGCCAGCAGCTTGGGTAGCGGGAGGCCTTACGAGCAGTACGTC. Its translation is CASSLGSGRPYEQYV.

V is TRBV9 and J is TRBJ1-1, with D possibly being TRBD1 (5 bases). Germline V lookup: CDR1 SGDLS, CDR2 YYNGEE. Deletions cut 3 bases from V and 1 base from J, with 13 bases between. This CDR3 is 15 amino acids long. The CDR3 DNA sequence: TGTGCCAGCAGCGCGCCAGGGCGACCGAACACTGAAGCTTTCTTT. It specifies CASSAPGRPNTEAFF.

V gene TRBV6-1 combines with J gene TRBJ2-1; D possibly corresponds to TRBD2 (6 bases). V was trimmed by 4 bases and J by 1 base, leaving 17 bases between them. The CDR3 is made up of 17 amino acids. Germline loops: CDR1 MNHNS, CDR2 SASEGT. CDR3 nucleotides: TGTGCCAGCAGTGCCCGTCGGGACTCGATATCCTACAATGAGCAGTTCTTC. This codes for CASSARRDSISYNEQFF.

The chain recombines TRBV11-2 with TRBJ2-7, with D possibly TRBD2 on 5 matching bases. This CDR3 is 15 amino acids long. Trimming cost V 2 bases and J 0 bases, with 11 bases left between them. Germline V lookup: CDR1 SGHAT, CDR2 FQNNGV. In DNA, the CDR3 is TGTGCCAGCAGCTTAAGAGGGCCGGCCTCCTACGAGCAGTACGTC. It codes for CASSLRGPASYEQYV.